These 29 T cell receptor beta chains were sequenced from one sample in a study of cytomegalovirus exposure and HLA in healthy donors. Primers for the PCR totalled 60 Vbeta and 13 Jbeta. The table came from immunoSEQ multiplex PCR; TCRdb's copy has only in-frame clones and leaves some out. The sample has over 100,000 clones; just under 70% are singletons. Sequenced input: PBMCs. The receptors were sampled from a man younger than 45 in good health and CMV-seropositive.

This chain joins TRBV27 and TRBJ2-2; D is perhaps TRBD2 (6 bases). Trimming removed 6 bases from V and 6 bases from J, with 11 bases in between. The CDR3 is 13 amino acids. Germline V gene lookup returns CDR1 MNHEY and CDR2 SMNVEV (reference sequence). CDR3 in DNA: TGTGCCAGCAGGGTTCAGCGGGCCGGGGAGCTGTTTTTT. Translated, it gives CASRVQRAGELFF.

As regards this clone: Other DNA sequences from this sample encode an identical CDR3 as well. The chain joins TRBV29-1 to TRBJ1-1; 7 nucleotides agree with TRBD1. There are 13 residues in the CDR3. With 7 bases clipped from V and 1 base from J, the junction kept 6 bases outside the gene matches. Germline lookup yields CDR1 SQVTM and CDR2 ANQGSEA. The CDR3 DNA reads as TGCAGCGCCGCAGGGGGAGGGAACACTGAAGCTTTCTTT. Amino acid sequence: CSAAGGGNTEAFF.

The chain joins TRBV7-8 to TRBJ1-1; D is unclear. Germline CDR1 SGHVS, CDR2 FQNEAQ. The CDR3 sequence is 15 residues long. Trimming cost V 5 bases and J 1 base, with 14 bases left between them. Here the CDR3 DNA reads TGTGCCAGCAGCGTAAGTGCGCGTACGAACACTGAAGCTTTCTTT. As protein: CASSVSARTNTEAFF.

The V and J genes are TRBV6-5 and TRBJ2-1; possible D gene TRBD1, 5 bases. With 6 bases removed from V and 8 bases from J, the gap between germline ends came to 11 bases. The CDR3 runs to 12 residues. Germline CDR1 reads MNHEY; CDR2 reads SVGAGI. CDR3: CASRRRVDEQFF. The DNA for the CDR3 is TGTGCCAGCAGGCGCAGGGTTGATGAGCAGTTCTTC.

This clone was seen only a few times. The chain has TRBV27 and TRBJ2-7; D is possibly TRBD1 (6 bases). There are 15 residues in the CDR3. Germline CDR1 reads MNHEY; CDR2 reads SMNVEV (reference sequence). V was trimmed by 4 bases and J by 5 bases, leaving 18 bases between them. This CDR3 reads CASSSFSKQGNEQYF. CDR3 bases: TGTGCCAGCAGTTCCTTCTCTAAACAGGGAAACGAGCAGTACTTC.

This clone has just a few counts. V usage is TRBV29-1 and J usage is TRBJ1-1; D perhaps matches TRBD1 (5 bases). CDR1 is SQVTM, CDR2 ANQGSEA, per germline. Deletions cut 6 bases from V and 2 bases from J, with 13 bases between. The CDR3 is made up of 13 amino acids. CDR3 sequence reads: CSVYIDRNTEAFF. As DNA, the CDR3 is TGCAGCGTCTATATAGACAGAAACACTGAAGCTTTCTTT.

The chain uses TRBV5-5 and TRBJ2-7; D is ambiguous. Trimming stripped 2 bases from V and 7 bases from J, with 10 bases between. The CDR3 covers 12 residues. Per the germline V gene, CDR1 is SGHKS and CDR2 is YYEKEE (reference sequence). CDR3 DNA: TGTGCCAGCAGCTTATCTGGTTGGGAGCAGTACGTC. Residues: CASSLSGWEQYV.

The chain links TRBV4-2 to TRBJ1-1, with TRBD1 identical over 7 bases. This CDR3 comprises 15 residues. Looked up from germline, CDR1 is LGHNA and CDR2 is YNFKEQ. The V and J ends lost 1 base and 4 bases, in that order; junction bases with no gene match: 6. The CDR3 protein is CASSQARGLGTEAFF. DNA for the CDR3: TGTGCCAGCAGCCAAGCGAGGGGGCTGGGCACTGAAGCTTTCTTT.

The V gene is TRBV11-2, the J gene TRBJ2-3; 8 bases align to TRBD2. CDR1 and CDR2 (germline): SGHAT, FQNNGV. The CDR3 sequence is 14 residues long. J was trimmed by 1 base and V by 5 bases; bases with no gene match: 2. The CDR3 nucleotides are TGTGCCAGCAGCCCGGGGGGGCGCACAGATACGCAGTATTTT. As protein: CASSPGGRTDTQYF.

This clone turned up a few times. V gene TRBV10-3 combines with J gene TRBJ1-1, with D uncertain. The V and J ends lost 7 bases and 5 bases respectively, with 17 bases between them. There are 14 residues in the CDR3. CDR1 and CDR2 from the germline V gene are ENHRY and SYGVKD. The CDR3 DNA sequence: TGTGCCATCACCGCCGGGGTGGAGAGGACTGAAGCTTTCTTT. It yields the protein CAITAGVERTEAFF.

Worth noting for this clone: The identical CDR3 is also encoded by other nucleotide sequences in the sample. V and J are TRBV5-1 and TRBJ1-2; 9 bases fit TRBD1. In germline, CDR1 is SGHRS, CDR2 YFSETQ. The CDR3 is 14 amino acids. The J segment lost 4 bases and the V segment lost 4 bases, leaving 5 bases of the junction unmatched. The CDR3: CASSPGQGGYGYTF. The CDR3 bases are TGCGCCAGCAGCCCGGGACAGGGAGGCTATGGCTACACCTTC.

The chain is built from TRBV6-5 and TRBJ2-3; D ambiguous. V lost 3 bases to trimming and J lost 3 bases, with 10 bases between them. CDR3 length: 14 residues. In germline, CDR1 is MNHEY, CDR2 SVGAGI. CDR3 amino acids: CASSYRVETDTQYF. The CDR3, as DNA: TGTGCCAGCAGTTATCGGGTGGAGACAGATACGCAGTATTTT.

The table lists this clone with a count of one. The rearrangement links TRBV6-1 to TRBJ2-5, with 13 bases that match TRBD2. The CDR3 sequence is 15 residues long. The trim removed 5 bases at V and 8 bases at J, leaving 8 bases unmatched. Germline lookup yields CDR1 MNHNS and CDR2 SASEGT. DNA for the CDR3: TGTGCCAGCAGTCCAACTAGCGGGGGGGTCGGCACCCAGTACTTC. Translation: CASSPTSGGVGTQYF.

The chain recombines TRBV2 with TRBJ2-2; the D is unclear. The CDR3 extends over 14 amino acids. Between the trimmed V and J ends, which lost 5 bases and 6 bases, there was a span of 13 bases. CDR1 and CDR2 from the germline V gene are SNHLY and FYNNEI. The CDR3 protein is CASSPVTVAGELFF. DNA for the CDR3: TGTGCCAGCAGTCCGGTGACTGTAGCCGGGGAGCTGTTTTTT. Using reference TRBV2 and TRBJ2-2 for the parts outside the CDR3, the full variable domain is EPEVTQTPSHQVTQMGQEVILRCVPISNHLYFYWYRQILGQKVEFLVSFYNNEISEKSEIFDDQFSVERPDGSNFTLKIRSTKLEDSAMYFCASSPVTVAGELFFGEGSRLTVL.

The V gene is TRBV11-3, the J gene TRBJ1-1; D possibly corresponds to TRBD1 (6 bases). CDR3 length: 17 residues. Per the germline V gene, CDR1 is SGHNT and CDR2 is YENEEA. The ends were cut back, 0 bases at V and 0 bases at J, with 14 bases in the middle. The CDR3 here is CASSLDVRAGVNTEAFF. The CDR3 nucleotides are TGTGCCAGCAGCTTAGACGTCCGGGCAGGGGTGAACACTGAAGCTTTCTTT.

The chain links TRBV18 to TRBJ2-2; TRBD1 matches at 8 bases. This CDR3 has 18 amino acids. CDR1 is KGHSH and CDR2 is LQKENI in the germline V gene. Losses at the gene ends were 3 bases for V and 1 base for J; bases not matched to a gene: 10. The CDR3 DNA sequence: TGTGCCAGCTCACCTTCCTTACCGGGACAGGAGAACACCGGGGAGCTGTTTTTT. This sequence encodes CASSPSLPGQENTGELFF.

V and J are TRBV7-2 and TRBJ2-1; TRBD1 agrees at 12 bases. The germline V gene encodes CDR1 SGHTA and CDR2 FQGNSA. V shed 6 bases and J 7 bases; nucleotides not matched to a gene: 7. CDR3 size: 15 residues. The CDR3 region is CASRRGQGAGNEQFF. The CDR3 bases are TGTGCCAGCAGACGGGGACAGGGGGCTGGAAATGAGCAGTTCTTC. Combining the CDR3 with reference TRBV7-2 and TRBJ2-1 gives the whole variable domain GAGVSQSPSNKVTEKGKDVELRCDPISGHTALYWYRQSLGQGLEFLIYFQGNSAPDKSGLPSDRFSAERTGGSVSTLTIQRTQQEDSAVYLCASRRGQGAGNEQFFGPGTRLTVL.

The rearrangement joins TRBV19 to TRBJ1-5; TRBD1 matches 9 bases. With V trimmed by 5 bases and J by 6 bases, 5 bases remained unmatched. Germline CDR1 reads LNHDA; CDR2 reads SQIVND (reference sequence). The CDR3 covers 14 residues. The CDR3 nucleotides read TGTGCCAGTAGTTCACAGGGGGCGGGTCAGCCCCAGCATTTT. The encoded protein is CASSSQGAGQPQHF.

This clone was recorded only once. The chain's CDR3 is CASSYRDSAYEQYF. The CDR3 DNA reads as TGTGCCAGCAGCTATCGGGACAGTGCTTACGAGCAGTACTTC. The rearrangement uses TRBV6-5 and TRBJ2-7; 7 nucleotides align to TRBD1. Germline V gene sequence: CDR1 MNHEY, CDR2 SVGAGI. The CDR3 loop spans 14 amino acids. V dropped 6 bases and J dropped 4; count of bases not matched to a gene: 9.

As to this clone: The junction departs from germline at one end; a sequencing error may be responsible. The J gene is TRBJ2-3, the V gene TRBV5-1; 13 bases line up with TRBD2. This CDR3 is 15 amino acids long. CDR1 and CDR2 from the germline V gene are SGHRS and YFSETQ. CDR3 sequence: CASSFPRTGTSGVDF. CDR3 sequence (DNA): TGCGCTAGCAGCTTTCCCCGGACCGGGACTAGCGGGGTCGATTTT.

As regards this clone: Other DNA sequences of this sample code for an identical CDR3. V gene TRBV28 combines with J gene TRBJ1-1; a possible D gene is TRBD1 (5 bases). V shed 2 bases and J shed 3 bases, with 16 bases lying between them. The CDR3 is 16 amino acids. Looked up from germline, CDR1 is MDHEN and CDR2 is SYDVKM. For the CDR3, the DNA is TGTGCCAGCAGTTTAGGCGTGGGACTGGGTCACACTGAAGCTTTCTTT. Translating it yields CASSLGVGLGHTEAFF.

The chain recombines TRBV6-4 with TRBJ2-6; 9 bases line up with TRBD2. J gave up 4 bases and V 5 bases, and 6 bases lay outside the gene matches. The germline gives CDR1 MRHNA, CDR2 SNTAGT. This CDR3 contains 16 residues. In DNA form, the CDR3 reads TGTGCCAGCAGTATGGGTAGCGGGGGAGGGGCCAACGTCCTGACTTTC. Encoded protein: CASSMGSGGGANVLTF.

The V gene is TRBV29-1, the J gene TRBJ1-1; 9 positions match TRBD1. V shed 7 bases and J 5 bases; nucleotides not matched to a gene: 8. CDR1 and CDR2 from the germline V gene are SQVTM and ANQGSEA. The CDR3 consists of 13 residues. The CDR3 loop is CSAQDRGGTEAFF. The DNA for the CDR3 is TGCAGCGCACAAGACAGGGGGGGGACTGAAGCTTTCTTT.

V gene TRBV30 combines with J gene TRBJ1-2; D possibly corresponds to TRBD1 (5 bases). This CDR3 has 14 residues. Trimming pared 3 bases from V and 6 bases from J, leaving 17 bases between. The germline V gene encodes CDR1 GTSNPN and CDR2 SVGIG (reference sequence). The CDR3 DNA follows: TGTGCCTGGAGCCTTGTAGTGGGAGGGGATGGCTACACCTTC. It yields the protein CAWSLVVGGDGYTF.

J is TRBJ1-2 and V is TRBV6-6; 9 nucleotides line up with TRBD1. The CDR3 totals 16 residues. Germline V gene data show CDR1 as MNHNY and CDR2 as SVGAGI (reference sequence). V dropped 0 bases and J dropped 8; count of bases not matched to a gene: 10. Written as DNA, the CDR3 is TGTGCCAGCAGTTACTCTGCGGGACAGGGTTCGAGCGGCTACACCTTC. Translation gives CASSYSAGQGSSGYTF.

This sequence joins TRBV28 and TRBJ2-5; D might be TRBD2 (6 bases). CDR1 MDHEN and CDR2 SYDVKM come from the germline V gene. The V gene lost 2 bases and the J gene lost 0 bases, with 10 bases spanning the gap. This CDR3 is built from 15 residues. The DNA of the CDR3 is TGTGCCAGCAGTTTAAGGTGGGGGGACCAAGAGACCCAGTACTTC. Residues: CASSLRWGDQETQYF. Based on the CDR3 plus reference TRBV28 and TRBJ2-5, the full variable domain is DVKVTQSSRYLVKRTGEKVFLECVQDMDHENMFWYRQDPGLGLRLIYFSYDVKMKEKGDIPEGYSVSREKKERFSLILESASTNQTSMYLCASSLRWGDQETQYFGPGTRLLVL.

This chain connects TRBV15 to TRBJ1-1; no definite D call. Germline values: CDR1 LNHNV, CDR2 YYDKDF (reference sequence). Trimming removed 4 bases at V and 0 bases at J, with 15 bases between. CDR3 size: 16 residues. The CDR3 protein is CATSNPRSIMNTEAFF. The DNA of the CDR3 is TGTGCCACCAGCAATCCCAGGTCCATTATGAACACTGAAGCTTTCTTT.

The V call is TRBV6-6, the J call TRBJ1-3; D is ambiguous. The V end was cut by 11 bases, the J end by 0 bases, with 14 bases between. The CDR3 is made up of 14 amino acids. Germline CDR1 MNHNY, CDR2 SVGAGI (reference sequence). In DNA, the CDR3 is TGTGCCCTAAGCAATGGTATCTCTGGAAACACCATATATTTT. This gives the protein CALSNGISGNTIYF.

V gene TRBV14 combines with J gene TRBJ2-7, with D possibly matching TRBD1 (6 bases). Trimming removed 3 bases from V and 0 bases from J, with 9 bases in between. The CDR3 consists of 14 residues. Germline V gives CDR1 SGHDN, CDR2 FVKESK. CDR3 in amino acids: CASSHRGSSYEQYV. CDR3 nucleotides: TGTGCCAGCAGCCACAGGGGCAGCTCCTACGAGCAGTACGTC.